Listed below are T cell receptor beta chains from one sample, sequenced in a study of T cells in Graves' hyperthyroidism and ophthalmopathy. TCRdb independently ran MiXCR on the multiplex PCR reads; one entry per CDR3 protein. The data hold 270,000 or so distinct CDR3 sequences, with less than 30% observed a single time. The sample consisted of blood. The receptors were sampled from a man aged 40-49 years with Graves' hyperthyroidism that later progressed to Graves' ophthalmopathy. The CDR3 runs from the conserved cysteine through the conserved F or W. A D gene is named only where the DNA matches it firmly. Only part of the rows carry a size: once, few, many, or a class if the clone is expanded.

v_gene,d_gene,abundance,j_gene,CDR3aa,CDR3nt
TRBV27,.,many,TRBJ2-2,CASSQGLQTGELFF,TGTGCCAGCAGCCAGGGACTCCAGACCGGGGAGCTGTTTTTT
TRBV6-4,.,many,TRBJ1-5,CASSQIGYSNQPQHF,TGTGCCAGCAGTCAGATCGGGTATAGCAATCAGCCCCAGCATTTT
TRBV20-1,.,many,TRBJ2-7,CSASLRLAPYEQYF,TGCAGTGCTAGCCTAAGACTGGCCCCCTACGAGCAGTACTTC
TRBV27,.,.,TRBJ2-7,CASSLYQGTGYEQYF,TGTGCCAGCAGTTTATATCAGGGGACGGGCTACGAGCAGTACTTC
TRBV2,TRBD2,many,TRBJ2-3,CASGLAGLTDTQYF,TGTGCCAGCGGGTTAGCGGGACTAACAGATACGCAGTATTTT
TRBV7-9,.,many,TRBJ2-2,CASSLVLGGNTGELFF,TGTGCCAGCAGCTTAGTCCTTGGAGGGAACACCGGGGAGCTGTTTTTT
TRBV6-5,.,.,TRBJ1-2,CASSYSFTGPNYGYTF,TGTGCCAGCAGTTACTCGTTCACCGGACCTAACTATGGCTACACCTTC
TRBV7-2,TRBD1,few,TRBJ1-1,CASSQWGQGTEAFF,TGTGCCAGCAGCCAGTGGGGACAGGGAACTGAAGCTTTCTTT
TRBV12-5,.,.,TRBJ2-3,CASGPGVGFTDTQYF,TGTGCTAGTGGCCCCGGGGTGGGGTTCACAGATACGCAGTATTTT
TRBV7-8,.,many,TRBJ1-2,CASSLGGMDSGIGYTF,TGTGCCAGCAGCTTAGGGGGGATGGACAGCGGTATTGGCTACACCTTC
TRBV7-9,TRBD1,many,TRBJ1-2,CASTPTGNYGYTF,TGTGCCAGCACCCCGACAGGGAACTATGGCTACACCTTC
TRBV6-1,.,.,TRBJ1-5,CASSDTYNQPQHF,TGTGCCAGCAGTGACACTTACAATCAGCCCCAGCATTTT
TRBV20-1,TRBD2,many,TRBJ2-7,CSARRSGEGRYEQYF,TGCAGTGCTAGACGATCGGGGGAGGGCCGTTACGAGCAGTACTTC
TRBV10-1,.,many,TRBJ2-5,CASSEAFQETQYF,TGCGCCAGCAGTGAGGCATTCCAAGAGACCCAGTACTTC
TRBV2,TRBD2,many,TRBJ2-7,CASKEGLAATYEQYF,TGTGCCAGCAAAGAAGGACTAGCGGCTACCTACGAGCAGTACTTC
TRBV20-1,.,.,TRBJ1-2,CSARGISGYTF,TGCAGTGCTAGAGGAATTTCGGGCTACACCTTC
TRBV7-3,.,many,TRBJ1-1,CASSLNSGLPEAFF,TGTGCCAGCAGCTTAAATTCAGGGCTCCCTGAAGCTTTCTTT
TRBV12-3/TRBV12-4,TRBD1,many,TRBJ1-1,CASSSWTGGDTEAFF,TGTGCCAGCAGCTCCTGGACAGGGGGGGACACTGAAGCTTTCTTT
TRBV20-1,.,many,TRBJ2-7,CSAKKRLETYEQYF,TGCAGTGCTAAAAAGAGACTAGAAACCTACGAGCAGTACTTC
TRBV6-1,.,many,TRBJ1-5,CASSEYGGTNQPQHF,TGTGCCAGCAGTGAATACGGGGGGACCAATCAGCCCCAGCATTTT
TRBV11-3,TRBD1,many,TRBJ2-7,CASSAPRDRPSYEQYF,TGTGCCAGCAGCGCCCCCCGGGACAGACCCTCCTACGAGCAGTACTTC
TRBV28,TRBD2,many,TRBJ2-7,CASQSSGGFLYEQYF,TGTGCCAGTCAGTCGTCGGGAGGATTCTTATACGAGCAGTACTTC
TRBV20-1,.,many,TRBJ2-7,CSAHGVSGPVSSYEQYF,TGCAGTGCCCATGGAGTGTCCGGGCCCGTCAGCTCCTACGAGCAGTACTTC
TRBV19,.,.,TRBJ1-1,CASSMLVNTEAFF,TGTGCCAGTAGTATGCTAGTGAACACTGAAGCTTTCTTT
TRBV20-1,TRBD1,many,TRBJ1-1,CSAPGTGGVSTEAFF,TGCAGTGCGCCCGGGACAGGGGGCGTGAGCACTGAAGCTTTCTTT
TRBV6-2/TRBV6-3,TRBD1,once,TRBJ2-7,CVSSAGQGSIYEQYF,TGTGTCAGCAGCGCCGGACAGGGTTCCATCTACGAGCAGTACTTC
TRBV29-1,TRBD2,few,TRBJ2-7,CSVQGLAGGYEQYF,TGCAGCGTTCAAGGACTAGCGGGAGGTTACGAGCAGTACTTC
TRBV19,.,many,TRBJ2-7,CASSIPLQTRINGNAYEQYF,TGTGCCAGTAGTATCCCCCTCCAGACAAGGATAAACGGTAACGCCTACGAGCAGTACTTC
TRBV30,.,many,TRBJ1-1,CAWNRGFAEAFF,TGTGCCTGGAATCGGGGGTTCGCTGAAGCTTTCTTT
TRBV29-1,.,many,TRBJ2-7,CSAADSNWVQYF,TGCAGCGCCGCGGACTCCAACTGGGTGCAGTACTTC
TRBV2,TRBD2,many,TRBJ2-2,CASSEGTSGRGTGELFF,TGTGCCAGCAGTGAAGGGACTAGCGGGAGGGGAACCGGGGAGCTGTTTTTT
TRBV10-3,TRBD2,many,TRBJ2-7,CAISESSGRYEQYF,TGTGCCATCAGTGAGTCGAGCGGGAGGTACGAGCAGTACTTC
TRBV7-3,.,.,TRBJ2-4,CASSYHPRDIQYF,TGTGCCAGCAGCTACCACCCGAGGGACATTCAGTACTTC
TRBV11-2,TRBD2,many,TRBJ2-7,CASSLDQASGSLYEQYF,TGTGCCAGCAGCTTAGATCAGGCTAGCGGGAGCCTCTACGAGCAGTACTTC
TRBV28,.,many,TRBJ2-7,CASSFWGVSYEQYF,TGTGCCAGCAGTTTTTGGGGGGTCTCCTACGAGCAGTACTTC
TRBV24-1,TRBD1,many,TRBJ2-2,CATSVGPRTGTTGELFF,TGTGCCACCAGTGTAGGCCCGAGGACAGGGACCACCGGGGAGCTGTTTTTT
TRBV5-1,.,few,TRBJ1-1,CASSLSAGARTEAFF,TGCGCCAGCAGCCTGAGTGCGGGGGCGCGTACTGAAGCTTTCTTT
TRBV5-5,TRBD2,many,TRBJ2-7,CASSLPRTSFDEQYF,TGTGCCAGCAGCTTGCCTAGGACTAGTTTTGACGAGCAGTACTTC
TRBV11-2,.,.,TRBJ2-7,CASSLDRSSSYEQYF,TGTGCCAGCAGCTTAGATCGGAGTAGCTCCTACGAGCAGTACTTC
TRBV7-9,.,many,TRBJ2-7,CASSSQETYEQYF,TGTGCCAGCAGCTCCCAGGAGACCTACGAGCAGTACTTC
TRBV7-6,.,many,TRBJ1-6,CASSLRSDGSPLHF,TGTGCCAGCAGCTTACGGTCGGACGGGTCACCCCTCCACTTT
TRBV12-3/TRBV12-4,.,many,TRBJ1-2,CASSFSQGRRGYTF,TGTGCCAGCAGTTTTTCACAGGGCCGGAGGGGCTACACCTTC
TRBV20-1,.,many,TRBJ2-5,CSAIKETQYF,TGCAGTGCCATAAAAGAGACCCAGTACTTC
TRBV5-1,TRBD2,many,TRBJ2-7,CASSFREGVYEQYF,TGCGCCAGCAGCTTTCGGGAGGGCGTCTACGAGCAGTACTTC
TRBV20-1,.,.,TRBJ2-5,CSAPVPRQETQYF,TGCAGTGCTCCTGTCCCCCGACAAGAGACCCAGTACTTC
TRBV19,.,many,TRBJ1-5,CASSIGGNQPQHF,TGTGCCAGTAGTATTGGGGGGAATCAGCCCCAGCATTTT
TRBV29-1,.,many,TRBJ1-3,CSVVSNSGNTIYF,TGCAGCGTTGTGAGTAACTCTGGAAACACCATATATTTT
TRBV12-3/TRBV12-4,.,many,TRBJ1-5,CASSLVSDQPQHF,TGTGCCAGCAGTTTAGTCTCCGATCAGCCCCAGCATTTT
TRBV7-8,.,few,TRBJ2-5,CASEKADEFQETQYF,TGTGCCAGCGAAAAAGCGGACGAATTTCAAGAGACCCAGTACTTC
TRBV3-1,TRBD1,many,TRBJ1-6,CASSQRTGTGYSPLHF,TGTGCCAGCAGCCAACGAACCGGGACAGGGTATTCACCCCTCCACTTT
TRBV2,TRBD2,many,TRBJ2-2,CASSLREVGELFF,TGTGCCAGCAGTCTGCGGGAGGTCGGGGAGCTGTTTTTT
TRBV12-3/TRBV12-4,.,.,TRBJ2-5,CASSSLSAQETQYF,TGTGCCAGCAGTTCTCTTAGTGCCCAAGAGACCCAGTACTTC
TRBV12-3/TRBV12-4,TRBD1,few,TRBJ1-5,CASTPTGGNQPQHF,TGTGCCAGCACCCCAACAGGGGGCAATCAGCCCCAGCATTTT